The 11 T cell receptor beta chains presented below share a single source sample, sequenced in a study of blood T cells in healthy people across ages. Then a second PCR, running about 6 to 12 cycles, was carried out with a sample-barcoded 5' primer and a J-beta primer mix. Each CDR3 protein is one row after TCRdb ran MiXCR on the 5' RACE reads. Here the sample spans about a million distinct CDR3 sequences, roughly 48% being singletons. The specimen was blood. These receptors all come from a man aged 25 to 40 in good health.

This chain links TRBV5-1 with TRBJ2-1; D remains unclear. The CDR3 has 14 amino acids. Germline-derived CDR1 and CDR2 are SGHRS and YFSETQ. Trimming pared 1 base from V and 4 bases from J, leaving 9 bases between. The CDR3, as DNA: TGCGCCAGCAGCTTGAATGACGGTTACAATGAGCAGTTCTTC. Amino acids: CASSLNDGYNEQFF. The full variable domain, its missing parts supplied by reference TRBV5-1 and TRBJ2-1, is KAGVTQTPRYLIKTRGQQVTLSCSPISGHRSVSWYQQTPGQGLQFLFEYFSETQRNKGNFPGRFSGRQFSNSRSEMNVSTLELGDSALYLCASSLNDGYNEQFFGPGTRLTVL.

This clonotype has just a few counts. The rearrangement uses TRBV7-2 and TRBJ2-1; unclear D gene. Germline V gene data show CDR1 as SGHTA and CDR2 as FQGNSA. The CDR3 sequence is 15 residues long. V was shortened by 4 bases and J by 0 bases, with 10 bases between the two germline ends. The CDR3 nucleotides read TGTGCCAGCAGCTCGGTGGAAACCTCCTACAATGAGCAGTTCTTC. This gives the protein CASSSVETSYNEQFF.

The chain is built from TRBV15 and TRBJ2-5; D is possibly TRBD1 (6 bases). With the DNA end fitting TRBJ2-7 better, the J assignment may be wrong. The germline V gene encodes CDR1 LNHNV and CDR2 YYDKDF (reference sequence). The length of the CDR3 is 15 residues. The chain's CDR3 is CATSVGQTLDYEQYF. In DNA, the CDR3 is TGTGCCACCAGCGTGGGACAAACCTTAGACTACGAGCAGTACTTC.

This clonotype has a handful of counts. The chain links TRBV3-1 to TRBJ1-6, with D maybe TRBD1 (5 bases). This CDR3 is built from 14 residues. The germline CDR1 and CDR2 sequences are LGHDT and YNNKEL (reference sequence). V was shortened by 0 bases and J by 13 bases, with 13 bases between the two germline ends. CDR3 in DNA: TGTGCCAGCAGCCAAGATCGACGGACACTTCCCCTCCACTTT. This gives the protein CASSQDRRTLPLHF. Full variable domain (missing parts from reference TRBV3-1 and TRBJ1-6): DTAVSQTPKYLVTQMGNDKSIKCEQNLGHDTMYWYKQDSKKFLKIMFSYNNKELIINETVPNRFSPKSPDKAHLNLHINSLELGDSAVYFCASSQDRRTLPLHFGNGTRLTVT.

In its sample, this clonotype was seen a few times. CDR3 DNA sequence: TGTGCCAGCAGTGGGAGGGGGGATGAGCAGTTCTTC. Residues: CASSGRGDEQFF. The chain links TRBV6-2 or TRBV6-3 to TRBJ2-1; perhaps TRBD2 as D (7 bases). Trimming left V 5 bases short and J 8 bases short, with 10 bases between. This CDR3 contains 12 residues. Germline V gene lookup returns CDR1 MNHEY and CDR2 SVGEGT.

This clonotype has ten or more counts. V is TRBV29-1 and J is TRBJ2-1; D is possibly TRBD2 (6 bases). Germline values: CDR1 SQVTM, CDR2 ANQGSEA. V gave up 5 bases and J gave up 2 bases, with 13 bases separating them. This CDR3 is built from 14 residues. The CDR3 is CSVKGTGAYNEQFF. In DNA form, the CDR3 reads TGCAGCGTTAAGGGGACTGGGGCCTACAATGAGCAGTTCTTC.

The J gene is TRBJ1-1, the V gene TRBV4-1; D gene ambiguous. The V end was cut by 1 base, the J end by 3 bases, with 9 bases between. The CDR3 is made up of 14 amino acids. Germline CDR1 MGHRA, CDR2 YSYEKL. The CDR3 sequence is CASSQVGGYTEAFF. For the CDR3, the DNA is TGCGCCAGCAGCCAAGTAGGAGGATACACTGAAGCTTTCTTT.

This clonotype has only a few counts. The chain carries TRBV3-1 and TRBJ1-2, with D possibly matching TRBD1 (6 bases). Germline CDR1 reads LGHDT; CDR2 reads YNNKEL (reference sequence). Trimming shortened V by 0 bases and J by 5 bases, and 10 bases separated the two germline ends. CDR3 length: 14 amino acids. The CDR3: CASSQDGGSYGYTF. The DNA for the CDR3 is TGTGCCAGCAGCCAAGATGGGGGCAGTTATGGCTACACCTTC.

The chain uses TRBV30 and TRBJ2-2, with 7 bases fitting TRBD2. The germline CDR1 and CDR2 sequences are GTSNPN and SVGIG (reference sequence). The CDR3 runs 13 residues. With 1 base clipped from V and 4 bases from J, the junction kept 0 bases outside the gene matches. Here the CDR3 reads CAWSGLATGELFF. The CDR3 nucleotides are TGTGCCTGGAGTGGACTAGCCACCGGGGAGCTGTTTTTT.

The gene calls are TRBV7-2 and TRBJ1-1; D not certain. Trimming cost V 5 bases and J 1 base, with 8 bases left between them. Per germline, CDR1 SGHTA and CDR2 FQGNSA. This CDR3 comprises 13 residues. This CDR3 is CASSPRTNTEAFF. The CDR3 DNA reads as TGTGCCAGCAGCCCCCGGACGAACACTGAAGCTTTCTTT.

The chain couples TRBV7-9 to TRBJ1-1; tentative D call: TRBD1 (5 bases). The CDR3 contains 17 residues. Trimming took 2 bases from V and 3 from J, leaving 19 bases between them. The germline V gene has CDR1 SEHNR and CDR2 FQNEAQ (reference sequence). CDR3 in amino acids: CASSLSGRGALDTEAFF. The CDR3 region has the DNA TGTGCCAGCAGCTTATCCGGCCGGGGCGCGTTGGACACTGAAGCTTTCTTT. The entire variable domain, with the rest obtained from reference TRBV7-9 and TRBJ1-1, is as follows: DTGVSQNPRHKITKRGQNVTFRCDPISEHNRLYWYRQTLGQGPEFLTYFQNEAQLEKSRLLSDRFSAERPKGSFSTLEIQRTEQGDSAMYLCASSLSGRGALDTEAFFGQGTRLTVV.